The sequence of this T cell receptor beta chain was determined in a study of OX40 agonist ivuxolimab in advanced cancers. The study in broad terms: Ivuxolimab was a fully human IgG2 agonistic monoclonal antibody targeting the costimulatory receptor OX40 (CD134). Partial responses occurred in three dose-escalation patients, of whom one had hepatocellular carcinoma and two had cutaneous melanoma. In the dose-escalation cohort, more than 80% of patients were male, and the mean age was roughly 56 years with a range of roughly 20 to 79. Of the approximately 53 patients in dose escalation, about 20 had hepatocellular carcinoma, about 15 had melanoma, 9 had renal cell carcinoma and 9 had head and neck cancer. The monotherapy dose-escalation portion (N = 52 patients) of the phase I ivuxolimab trial is reported in the paper. Prior anti-PD-1, anti-PD-L1 or anti-CTLA-4 therapy was permitted, and about two fifths of dose-escalation patients had received checkpoint inhibitors. The purpose of peripheral TCRbeta sequencing was to test whether ivuxolimab changed TCR sequence diversity and led to clonal T-cell expansion. Intravenous ivuxolimab was administered to patients every 2 weeks at six dose levels: 0.01, 0.1, 0.3, 1.5, 3 and 10 mg/kg. Findings and caveats that apply to the study as a whole: Which antigens the clonally expanded peripheral T cells were specific for was not determined. Clonal expansion of both CD4+ and CD8+ blood T cells was observed from baseline to week 6 at doses 0.1 to 3.0 mg/kg. Low levels of normalized T-cell clonal expansion were also seen in some nonresponding patients. In the 0.1-3.0 mg/kg groups, partial responders were among the patients with the lowest normalized peripheral clonal expansion, particularly in CD8+ T cells. After ivuxolimab, more expanded clones were found on average in CD8+ T cells than in CD4+ T cells.

About this clone: Which antigen it targets is not known. Base qualities are missing; no much larger clone stands one base away.

The trial excluded patients who had a history of autoimmune disease or were on systemic immunosuppression. Peripheral blood for TCR sequencing was collected from all dose cohorts at baseline, on cycle 4 day 1, and on cycle 7 day 1. The samples were taken from a phase I, first-in-human, multicenter, open-label dose-escalation trial of ivuxolimab. Adults with locally advanced or metastatic melanoma, renal cell, hepatocellular, or head and neck squamous cell carcinoma were enrolled in the trial. Before TCR sequencing, CD4+ and CD8+ T cells were separately sorted from peripheral blood. For sequencing of the TCRbeta CDR3 region, genomic DNA was extracted from the sorted cells. TCRbeta CDR3 regions were sequenced using the immunoSEQ Assay. Here the immuneACCESS table is served through TCRdb, limited to in-frame sequences with V and J called. Missing clones are a known gap in these copies; in checked studies unresolved V genes cover under half, and the rest lacks a known reason. This sample has 60,000 to 65,000 clones in its table, and approximately 92% of those were observed once. The top ten hold about 12% of the sample.

The source of this sequence is an adult with an advanced solid tumor such as melanoma, head and neck, liver or kidney cancer. The specimen was CD4+ or CD8+ T cells sorted from blood, collected in a trial of the OX40 agonist ivuxolimab.

Read as DNA, the sequence is TGTGCCAGCAGTGGTGTTGGGAACGGGGAGCTGTTTTTT. Its protein is CASSGVGNGELFF. The V and J segments used are TRBV6-1 and TRBJ2-2, with no reliable assignment of the D segment. V drops 4 bases and J drops 7 bases, leaving 10 bases in between. The CDR3 spans 13 residues, from the cysteine through the phenylalanine. Only the CDR3 DNA stays, 39 bases, in frame from base 1. CDR1 MNHNS and CDR2 SASEGT were looked up in the germline V gene.